This TCR beta chain was profiled in a study of blood T cell repertoires in COVID-19. At the level of the study: The United States, Italy and Spain supplied acute and convalescent COVID-19 samples. T cells, B-cell-depleted T cells, or PBMCs supplied cDNA or gDNA.

The CDR3 consists of 13 residues. Trimming took off 1 base at V and 3 bases at J, with 10 bases between the two ends. Germline V gene data show CDR1 as GTSNPN and CDR2 as SVGIG (reference sequence). Original processing methods: Estimation of nucleated cell counts relied on the amplification of reference gene primers. The repertoire was sequenced with immunoSEQ multiplex PCR; TCRdb's copy has only in-frame clones and lacks some. D and trimming were read from the DNA, whereas the V and J calls and clone size are those reported in that table. The sample lists around 200,000 clones; roughly 90% were seen once.

The chain recombines TRBV30 with TRBJ2-7; D is uncertain. Sequencing input: peripheral blood. The sequence came from a man younger than 35 with active or convalescent COVID-19. Here the CDR3 reads CAWSGQVNYEQYF. The CDR3 region has the DNA TGTGCCTGGAGTGGTCAGGTGAACTACGAGCAGTACTTC.